This TCR beta chain was obtained from a study of shared clonotypes between healthy human individuals. Study-level results: The study generally estimated greater richness for naive than memory subsets. At large depth, rarefaction still showed sorted-subset sequencing to be incomplete.

Profiled with immunoSEQ multiplex PCR; TCRdb holds only in-frame clones, not every one. The table shows roughly 590,000 clones, with less than 97% occurring only once. About this clone: Its antigen is as yet unknown.

Selected positively for CCR7 and CD45RO-negative, naive CD8 cells excluded terminally differentiated effector memory CD45RA+ cells. The receptor was derived from a woman aged 25 to 39 in good health. Sequenced sample: naive CD8+ T cells sorted from blood.

The CDR3 DNA follows: TGCGCCAGCAGCTTAGGACGAAGATTCGGCTCCTACAATGAGCAGTTCTTC. It encodes CASSLGRRFGSYNEQFF. V and J are TRBV5-1 and TRBJ2-1; D remains unclear. The V end was cut by 2 bases, the J end by 0 bases, with 15 bases between. This CDR3 comprises 17 residues. Germline V CDR1 and CDR2: SGHRS, YFSETQ. Full variable domain (rest looked up from reference TRBV5-1 and TRBJ2-1): KAGVTQTPRYLIKTRGQQVTLSCSPISGHRSVSWYQQTPGQGLQFLFEYFSETQRNKGNFPGRFSGRQFSNSRSEMNVSTLELGDSALYLCASSLGRRFGSYNEQFFGPGTRLTVL.